The T cell receptor (beta chain) under discussion was sequenced for a study of immune cell composition in non-small cell lung cancer. Remarks on this clone: Its antigen is as yet unknown.

General study results and limits: Squamous carcinomas (75%) more often had tumour-associated clones >0.5% than adenocarcinomas (roughly 33%).

Assay: immunoSEQ multiplex PCR; the TCRdb copy retains only in-frame clones and omits some. The table lists about 9,000 clones, about 80% of them singletons. The length of the CDR3 is 14 residues. Germline CDR1 is SQVTM and CDR2 is ANQGSEA. V was shortened by 5 bases and J by 3 bases, with 16 bases between the two germline ends. The V and J genes are TRBV29-1 and TRBJ2-5; possibly TRBD2 for D (6 bases). The material sequenced was lung tumor tissue. The TCR originated in a human donor with non-small cell lung cancer. The CDR3 DNA follows: TGCAGCGTTCCCCCGCGGGGAGCTGAAGAGACCCAGTACTTC. This gives the protein CSVPPRGAEETQYF.